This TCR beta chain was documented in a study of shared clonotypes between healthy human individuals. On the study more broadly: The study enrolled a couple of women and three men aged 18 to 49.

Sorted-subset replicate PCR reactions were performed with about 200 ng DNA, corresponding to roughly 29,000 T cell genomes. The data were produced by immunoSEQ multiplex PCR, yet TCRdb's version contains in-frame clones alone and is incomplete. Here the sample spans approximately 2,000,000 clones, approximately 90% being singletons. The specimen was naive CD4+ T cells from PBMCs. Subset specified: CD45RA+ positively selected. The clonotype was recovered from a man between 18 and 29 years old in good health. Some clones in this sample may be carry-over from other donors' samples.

CDR3 sequence (DNA): TGTGCCAGCAGTTCCGCGGATTTGGGTGGCTACGAGCAGTACTTC. Translation gives CASSSADLGGYEQYF. The chain uses TRBV6-1 and TRBJ2-7; D gene ambiguous. Germline loops: CDR1 MNHNS, CDR2 SASEGT. This CDR3 spans 15 amino acids. The V and J ends lost 5 bases and 3 bases respectively, with 17 bases between them.